This paragraph covers one TCR beta chain sequence. From germline, CDR1 is MNHNS and CDR2 SASEGT. The CDR3 consists of 15 residues. Unmatched junction bases numbered 4, after V lost 3 bases and J lost 5 bases. The data are from a study of T cell changes during pregnancy in multiple sclerosis. Generated by immunoSEQ multiplex PCR, the TCRdb table keeps only in-frame clones and is missing some. The sample lists approximately 50,000 clones; less than 95% were seen once. The specimen comprised CD4+ T cells from peripheral blood mononuclear cells, sampled in the third trimester of pregnancy. The origin of this receptor is a female donor with multiple sclerosis, enrolled in a pregnancy study. V gene TRBV6-1 combines with J gene TRBJ2-7; 13 bases are shared with TRBD2. The CDR3 DNA is TGTGCCAGCAGTGACCCCGGACTAGCGGGAGACGAGCAGTACTTC. It translates to CASSDPGLAGDEQYF.